These 30 T cell receptor beta chains came from one sample sequenced in a study of blood T cell repertoires in COVID-19. The repertoire was sequenced with immunoSEQ multiplex PCR; TCRdb's copy has only in-frame clones and lacks some. Counted here are hundreds of thousands of clones, about 90% occurring once; the ten biggest clones make up about 9.4%. Sequencing input: peripheral blood. The receptor source for this set is a woman aged 70-85 years with COVID-19, enrolled during active disease.

J is TRBJ1-1 and V is TRBV19, with a tentative D call TRBD1 (5 bases). The CDR3 has 13 amino acids. V gave up 3 bases and J gave up 7 bases, with 12 bases separating them. Germline assignment: CDR1 LNHDA and CDR2 SQIVND (reference sequence). CDR3 amino acids: CASSISQGSEAFF. CDR3 bases: TGTGCCAGTAGTATTTCCCAGGGCAGTGAAGCTTTCTTT. Based on the CDR3 plus reference TRBV19 and TRBJ1-1, the full variable domain is DGGITQSPKYLFRKEGQNVTLSCEQNLNHDAMYWYRQDPGQGLRLIYYSQIVNDFQKGDIAEGYSVSREKKESFPLTVTSAQKNPTAFYLCASSISQGSEAFFGQGTRLTVV.

Concerning this clone: Other DNA sequences within the sample encode an identical CDR3. The chain links TRBV11-2 to TRBJ2-3; D not certain. Germline CDR1 reads SGHAT; CDR2 reads FQNNGV. With 3 bases removed from V and 1 base from J, the gap between germline ends came to 5 bases. The CDR3 contains 13 residues. Written as DNA, the CDR3 is TGTGCCAGCAGCTTTCCCGGCACAGATACGCAGTATTTT. This sequence encodes CASSFPGTDTQYF.

The V and J genes are TRBV27 and TRBJ1-5; TRBD1 might be the D (5 bases). The CDR3 is 15 residues long. Germline V gives CDR1 MNHEY, CDR2 SMNVEV (reference sequence). The ends were cut back, 5 bases at V and 0 bases at J, with 11 bases in the middle. Written as DNA, the CDR3 is TGTGCCAGCAGTGGGGCACAATATAGCAATCAGCCCCAGCATTTT. It encodes CASSGAQYSNQPQHF.

Only a few counts were recorded for this clone. The chain carries TRBV28 and TRBJ1-1; 10 nucleotides agree with TRBD1. The germline V gene has CDR1 MDHEN and CDR2 SYDVKM. This CDR3 comprises 16 residues. V dropped 2 bases and J dropped 1; count of bases not matched to a gene: 4. This CDR3 reads CASSLTGQGTNTEAFF. Here the CDR3 DNA reads TGTGCCAGCAGTTTAACGGGACAGGGGACGAACACTGAAGCTTTCTTT.

The chain is built from TRBV5-6 and TRBJ2-3, with D unclear. This CDR3 spans 14 amino acids. Germline V gene data show CDR1 as SGHDT and CDR2 as YYEEEE. Trimming stripped 0 bases from V and 4 bases from J, with 9 bases between. The CDR3 protein is CASSLGLVSDTQYF. The CDR3 nucleotides are TGTGCCAGCAGCTTGGGTCTAGTTTCAGATACGCAGTATTTT.

Comments on this clone: Other DNA sequences in the same sample also yield this CDR3. The chain recombines TRBV11-3 with TRBJ2-3, with a weak D call TRBD2 (5 bases). In germline, CDR1 is SGHNT, CDR2 YENEEA. The CDR3 is 14 amino acids. V was clipped by 1 base and J by 6 bases, with 11 bases between them. DNA of the CDR3: TGTGCCAGCAGCTTAGGATCGGCTAGCGATACGCAGTATTTT. As protein: CASSLGSASDTQYF. The full variable domain, with the rest looked up from reference TRBV11-3 and TRBJ2-3, is EAGVVQSPRYKIIEKKQPVAFWCNPISGHNTLYWYLQNLGQGPELLIRYENEEAVDDSQLPKDRFSAERLKGVDSTLKIQPAELGDSAVYLCASSLGSASDTQYFGPGTRLTVL.

The chain has TRBV19 and TRBJ2-1; no firm D call. V dropped 2 bases and J dropped 8 bases, with 16 bases sitting between them. There are 15 residues in the CDR3. The germline V gene encodes CDR1 LNHDA and CDR2 SQIVND (reference sequence). For the CDR3, the DNA is TGTGCCAGTAGTATAACCGCGGCCTCACGGGATGAGCAGTTCTTC. Its protein is CASSITAASRDEQFF.

The chain carries TRBV29-1 and TRBJ2-2; TRBD1 matches at 11 bases. The CDR3 totals 13 residues. Germline CDR1 and CDR2: SQVTM and ANQGSEA. After removal of 6 bases from V and 7 bases from J, the junction contained 4 bases not matched to a gene. CDR3 DNA: TGCAGCGTCGCCGGGACAGGGGGCGGGGAGCTGTTTTTT. Protein product: CSVAGTGGGELFF.

The gene calls are TRBV5-1 and TRBJ1-3; D is ambiguous. This CDR3 spans 14 amino acids. Trimming cost V 0 bases and J 0 bases, with 4 bases left between them. CDR1 SGHRS and CDR2 YFSETQ come from the germline V gene. This CDR3 is CASSLVSSGNTIYF. The CDR3 DNA sequence: TGCGCCAGCAGCTTGGTCAGCTCTGGAAACACCATATATTTT.

The chain combines TRBV7-2 with TRBJ1-2; perhaps TRBD1 as D (6 bases). CDR3 length: 16 residues. V was shortened by 3 bases and J by 5 bases, with 19 bases between the two germline ends. CDR1 and CDR2 (germline): SGHTA, FQGNSA. The CDR3 region has the DNA TGTGCCAGCAGCTTGGTGCCCCCAGGGGCCGGTTATGGCTACACCTTC. It is translated as CASSLVPPGAGYGYTF.

The DNA for the CDR3 is TGTGCCAGCAGCTGGGGGCAGGGTAGCAATCAGCCCCAGCATTTT. Translation: CASSWGQGSNQPQHF. The gene calls are TRBV5-6 and TRBJ1-5; TRBD1 is a possible D gene (6 bases). Trimming removed 3 bases at V and 0 bases at J, with 10 bases between. The CDR3 is 15 residues long. CDR1 SGHDT and CDR2 YYEEEE come from the germline V gene.

The chain combines TRBV4-1 with TRBJ1-2, with a weak D call TRBD1 (5 bases). The CDR3 consists of 12 residues. V was cut by 4 bases and J by 6 bases, with 9 bases left in between. Germline lookup yields CDR1 MGHRA and CDR2 YSYEKL. CDR3 residues: CASSPGHHGYTF. For the CDR3, the DNA is TGCGCCAGCAGCCCAGGGCACCATGGCTACACCTTC.

V and J are TRBV5-1 and TRBJ2-1; 10 bases line up with TRBD1. V shed 0 bases and J 7 bases; nucleotides not matched to a gene: 4. The CDR3 contains 15 residues. Germline V gene lookup returns CDR1 SGHRS and CDR2 YFSETQ. The CDR3: CASSLGQGARNEQFF. CDR3 DNA sequence: TGCGCCAGCAGCTTGGGACAGGGGGCGCGGAATGAGCAGTTCTTC.

The CDR3: CASRHTTGGGEKLFF. The CDR3 DNA follows: TGTGCCAGCAGGCACACGACAGGGGGAGGAGAAAAACTGTTTTTT. The gene calls are TRBV6-5 and TRBJ1-4, with 9 bases matching TRBD1. The J segment lost 8 bases and the V segment lost 6 bases, leaving 10 bases of the junction unmatched. This CDR3 spans 15 amino acids. CDR1 and CDR2 (germline): MNHEY, SVGAGI.

The V gene is TRBV6-5, the J gene TRBJ2-7, with D perhaps TRBD2 (5 bases). The CDR3 contains 15 residues. CDR1 is MNHEY and CDR2 is SVGAGI in the germline V gene. V lost 0 bases and J lost 4, with 13 bases in between. The CDR3 sequence is CASSYSSRDLYEQYF. CDR3 DNA: TGTGCCAGCAGTTACTCGAGTCGGGATTTATACGAGCAGTACTTC.

This rearrangement joins TRBV5-5 to TRBJ2-7, with D perhaps matching TRBD1 (5 bases). This CDR3 is 14 amino acids long. The germline V gene has CDR1 SGHKS and CDR2 YYEKEE (reference sequence). V gave up 0 bases and J gave up 3 bases, with 10 bases separating them. The CDR3 sequence: CASSLVQGHYEQYF. In DNA, the CDR3 is TGTGCCAGCAGCTTGGTGCAGGGCCACTACGAGCAGTACTTC.

This chain connects TRBV11-1 to TRBJ2-7; TRBD2 matches 10 bases. This CDR3 has 15 residues. V gave up 5 bases and J gave up 5 bases; unmatched junction bases: 9. Germline assignment: CDR1 SGHAT and CDR2 FQDESV (reference sequence). CDR3 region: CASSPASGRLHEQYF. The CDR3 DNA sequence: TGTGCCAGCAGCCCCGCTAGCGGGAGATTGCACGAGCAGTACTTC.

This chain connects TRBV6-5 to TRBJ2-4, with a possible D match to TRBD1 (6 bases). The V and J ends lost 0 bases and 9 bases respectively, with 12 bases between them. CDR3 length: 14 amino acids. Germline-derived CDR1 and CDR2 are MNHEY and SVGAGI. CDR3 amino acids: CASSYSGTIGIQYF. The CDR3 DNA reads as TGTGCCAGCAGTTACTCCGGGACAATAGGCATTCAGTACTTC.

The count of this clone is one. This rearrangement joins TRBV19 to TRBJ2-7; no definite D call. This CDR3 is 13 amino acids long. CDR1 LNHDA and CDR2 SQIVND come from the germline V gene (reference sequence). Trimming took off 5 bases at V and 6 bases at J, with 14 bases between the two ends. The CDR3: CASSPVARSEQYF. CDR3 in DNA: TGTGCCAGTAGTCCAGTCGCCAGAAGCGAGCAGTACTTC.

The chain is built from TRBV28 and TRBJ1-3; D ambiguous. The CDR3 contains 15 residues. Looked up from germline, CDR1 is MDHEN and CDR2 is SYDVKM. V shed 6 bases and J shed 0 bases, with 12 bases lying between them. The CDR3 region is CASSSAAVSGNTIYF. CDR3 DNA sequence: TGTGCCAGCAGCTCAGCGGCCGTCTCTGGAAACACCATATATTTT.

The chain is built from TRBV12-3 or TRBV12-4 and TRBJ2-1; 10 positions agree with TRBD1. Germline trimming cut 3 bases from V and 8 bases from J; bases unmatched to any gene: 1. The CDR3 length is 13 residues. This CDR3 reads CASSLTGGDEQFF. The CDR3 nucleotides read TGTGCCAGCAGTTTGACAGGGGGCGATGAGCAGTTCTTC.

CDR3 protein: CASSRLAGDTYEQYF. The CDR3, as DNA: TGTGCCAGCAGCAGACTAGCGGGAGACACCTACGAGCAGTACTTC. The chain has TRBV6-2 or TRBV6-3 and TRBJ2-7, with 12 bases identical to TRBD2. The CDR3 has 15 amino acids. V lost 6 bases and J lost 2; bases outside the gene matches: 5. Germline V CDR1 and CDR2: MNHEY, SVGEGT.

V usage is TRBV4-2 and J usage is TRBJ1-2, with TRBD1 matching over 7 bases. The CDR3 totals 17 residues. V lost 1 base to trimming and J lost 4 bases; unmatched junction nucleotides: 12. CDR1 is LGHNA and CDR2 is YNFKEQ in the germline V gene. As DNA, the CDR3 is TGTGCCAGCAGCCAAGGGGCTCCCGGGACAGTTAGCTATGGCTACACCTTC. It is translated as CASSQGAPGTVSYGYTF.

With respect to this clone: The sample has other DNA sequences that encode this CDR3 too. V usage is TRBV5-1 and J usage is TRBJ2-5; TRBD2 matches at 7 bases. The CDR3 consists of 14 residues. The V gene's germline CDR1 is SGHRS and CDR2 YFSETQ. V trimming: 0 bases; J trimming: 1 base; junction bases outside the gene matches: 0. The CDR3 is CASSLGTSQETQYF. DNA of the CDR3: TGCGCCAGCAGCTTGGGGACTAGCCAAGAGACCCAGTACTTC.

The chain is built from TRBV2 and TRBJ1-5; TRBD1 matches at 12 bases. Germline V gene lookup returns CDR1 SNHLY and CDR2 FYNNEI. The CDR3 is made up of 14 amino acids. Losses at the gene ends were 6 bases for V and 7 bases for J; bases not matched to a gene: 4. The CDR3 region has the DNA TGTGCCAGCAGGGGACAGGGGGCGGGCCAGCCCCAGCATTTT. Its translation: CASRGQGAGQPQHF.

A word on this clone: Other DNA variants within this sample encode the same CDR3. The V call is TRBV19, the J call TRBJ2-7, with TRBD2 matching over 11 bases. Germline V gene sequence: CDR1 LNHDA, CDR2 SQIVND (reference sequence). The CDR3 totals 15 residues. V trimming: 5 bases; J trimming: 1 base; junction bases outside the gene matches: 4. The CDR3 coding sequence is TGTGCCAGTAGTTCGGGACTAGCGGATTCCTACGAGCAGTACTTC. Its protein product is CASSSGLADSYEQYF.

The chain combines TRBV7-3 with TRBJ1-2; D gene unclear. This CDR3 has 12 residues. V lost 6 bases, J lost 0 bases, and 5 bases lay in between. CDR1 and CDR2 from the germline V gene are SGHTA and FQGTGA. The CDR3 is CASRNSNYGYTF. CDR3 sequence (DNA): TGTGCCAGCAGAAACTCTAACTATGGCTACACCTTC.

The CDR3 here is CASSLWQDWITEAFF. CDR3 sequence (DNA): TGTGCCAGCAGTTTATGGCAGGATTGGATCACTGAAGCTTTCTTT. This rearrangement joins TRBV28 to TRBJ1-1; no firm D call. The V and J ends lost 0 bases and 4 bases respectively, with 12 bases between them. The CDR3 covers 15 residues. Germline V CDR1 and CDR2: MDHEN, SYDVKM.

The chain is built from TRBV12-3 or TRBV12-4 and TRBJ1-1, with unresolved D. Trimming removed 6 bases from V and 3 bases from J, with 11 bases in between. CDR3 length: 13 amino acids. Here the CDR3 reads CASRTVEDTEAFF. The DNA for the CDR3 is TGTGCCAGCAGAACAGTGGAAGACACTGAAGCTTTCTTT.

V gene TRBV3-1 (or the pseudogene TRBV3-2) combines with J gene TRBJ2-2; the D gene is possibly TRBD1 (6 bases). The CDR3 is 13 amino acids. With 6 bases removed from V and 5 bases from J, the gap between germline ends came to 10 bases. Germline V CDR1 and CDR2: LGHDT, YNNKEL (reference sequence). The CDR3 loop is CASSLGTTGELFF. The CDR3 DNA reads as TGTGCCAGCAGTCTAGGGACAACCGGGGAGCTGTTTTTT.